A single sample is the source of the 5 T cell receptor beta chains below, sequenced in a study of cytomegalovirus exposure and HLA in healthy donors. Measured with immunoSEQ multiplex PCR; TCRdb has only the in-frame clones, and not every one. Among over 200,000 clones listed, almost 90% were seen once. The sequencing sample was made of PBMCs. Every receptor here comes from a woman younger than 30 in good health and CMV-seronegative.

Notes on this clone: Other DNA sequences in the sample encode the same CDR3. This chain links TRBV9 with TRBJ2-7, with TRBD1 as a possible D gene (5 bases). Between the trimmed V and J ends, which lost 0 bases and 1 base, there was a span of 8 bases. There are 14 residues in the CDR3. Looked up from germline, CDR1 is SGDLS and CDR2 is YYNGEE. As DNA, the CDR3 is TGTGCCAGCAGCGTAGGGGGCAGTTCCTACGAGCAGTACTTC. Residues: CASSVGGSSYEQYF.

The chain joins TRBV7-9 to TRBJ2-5; 9 positions agree with TRBD2. With 8 bases clipped from V and 1 base from J, the junction kept 2 bases outside the gene matches. Per the germline V gene, CDR1 is SEHNR and CDR2 is FQNEAQ (reference sequence). The CDR3 consists of 13 residues. This CDR3 is CASLREGQETQYF. The CDR3 nucleotides read TGTGCCAGCCTGCGGGAGGGCCAAGAGACCCAGTACTTC. Full variable domain (missing parts from reference TRBV7-9 and TRBJ2-5): DTGVSQNPRHKITKRGQNVTFRCDPISEHNRLYWYRQTLGQGPEFLTYFQNEAQLEKSRLLSDRFSAERPKGSFSTLEIQRTEQGDSAMYLCASLREGQETQYFGPGTRLLVL.

The chain couples TRBV5-8 to TRBJ2-7; the match to TRBD2 covers 10 bases. CDR1 SGHTS and CDR2 YDEGEE come from the germline V gene. The CDR3 runs 18 residues. V dropped 2 bases and J dropped 0; count of bases not matched to a gene: 11. The CDR3 region has the DNA TGTGCCAGCAGCTTAGTGTTGGGACTAGCGATACCCTCCTACGAGCAGTACTTC. This translates into CASSLVLGLAIPSYEQYF.

This rearrangement joins TRBV28 to TRBJ1-4, with a possible D match to TRBD1 (6 bases). Trimming shortened V by 2 bases and J by 3 bases, and 13 bases separated the two germline ends. Germline V gene sequence: CDR1 MDHEN, CDR2 SYDVKM. This CDR3 comprises 16 residues. In nucleotides, the CDR3 is TGTGCCAGCAGTTTACCGTACAGGGTGGCTAATGAAAAACTGTTTTTT. Its protein is CASSLPYRVANEKLFF.

The chain employs TRBV6-5 and TRBJ2-5, with D possibly matching TRBD2 (7 bases). V lost 6 bases and J 5 bases, leaving 19 bases between the germline ends. CDR1 is MNHEY, CDR2 SVGAGI, per germline. This CDR3 has 15 residues. The CDR3 protein is CASSKTGGHSETQYF. In nucleotides, the CDR3 is TGTGCCAGCAGCAAAACGGGGGGACACTCGGAGACCCAGTACTTC.